The T cell receptor beta chain under discussion was sequenced for a study of siplizumab effects on memory and regulatory T cells. Whole-study results and caveats: A naive or memory phenotype could not be assigned to roughly 75-96% of the proliferating CD4+ or CD8+ clones. Proliferating siplizumab-culture Treg suppressive function went unconfirmed. Unstimulated naive T cells seemed to show more diversity than memory cells did, and they also seemed to be among the major contributors to the alloresponse.

With regard to this clone: The antigen remains unidentified.

The V end was cut by 2 bases, the J end by 6 bases, with 11 bases between. The germline gives CDR1 SGHAT, CDR2 FQNNGV. The CDR3 sequence is 13 residues long. TCRdb keeps only in-frame clones here, not all; method: immunoSEQ multiplex PCR. This table holds about 120,000 clones, around 95% found once. The receptor comes from a human donor in good health. The chain uses TRBV11-2 and TRBJ2-7; D possibly corresponds to TRBD1 (6 bases). The source material was non-Treg CD4+ T cells sorted from blood. CDR3 bases: TGTGCCAGCAGCTTAAACAGGGCGGGCGAGCAGTACTTC. Residues: CASSLNRAGEQYF.